A selection of T cell receptor beta chains follows, all from one sample in a study of control samples from healthy donors and cancer patients. Clones were sequenced by immunoSEQ multiplex PCR, and TCRdb holds only the in-frame ones, with some missing. The sample holds 150,000 to 200,000 clones, 91% seen once. Sequencing was carried out using blood. The receptor source for this set is a woman aged 40 to 55 in good health. Both conserved end residues are part of each CDR3. Each record gives: J gene, D gene, clone size, V gene, CDR3 DNA, CDR3 protein. D genes are given only for firm matches. Expanded clones are given a class, and other clones once, few, many or no size at all.

TRBJ1-2	NA	NA	TRBV7-9	TGTGCCAGCAGCTTAGCCTCGACAGTAAACTATGGCTACACCTTC	CASSLASTVNYGYTF
TRBJ1-2	NA	NA	TRBV27	TGTGCCAGTGCACAAGGGTCTCAGGGGGGCTACACCTTC	CASAQGSQGGYTF
TRBJ1-2	TRBD1	once	TRBV6-1	TGTGCCAGCAGTGAAGTCGGGACAGGCCCCTATGGCTACACCTTC	CASSEVGTGPYGYTF
TRBJ1-2	NA	NA	TRBV6-5	TGTGCCAGCAGTTACTCTTCGGGTTCGAACTATGGCTACACCTTC	CASSYSSGSNYGYTF
TRBJ1-3	NA	NA	TRBV5-1	TGCGCCAGCAGGCCGACAAGCGGAAACACCATATATTTT	CASRPTSGNTIYF
TRBJ1-1	NA	NA	TRBV2	TGTGCCAGCAGTGAACGGACCCAAGAAGCTTTCTTT	CASSERTQEAFF
TRBJ2-7	NA	few	TRBV5-6	TGTGCCAGCAGTCTCTGGGCTCCCGGGGCCGAGCAGTACTTC	CASSLWAPGAEQYF
TRBJ1-1	TRBD1	NA	TRBV7-8	TGTGCCAGCAGCCGAGGGGCAGGGGGTGGTTTTGGAGCTTTCTTT	CASSRGAGGGFGAFF
TRBJ2-7	NA	NA	TRBV3-1/TRBV3-2	TGTGCCAGCAATGGTCCTACAGACGAGCAGTACTTC	CASNGPTDEQYF
TRBJ1-6	NA	NA	TRBV27	TGTGCCAGCAGTCTAACAGGGTCGCGCTTTAATTCACCCCTCCACTTT	CASSLTGSRFNSPLHF
TRBJ1-6	NA	NA	TRBV9	TGTGCCAGCAGCGTAGGTAGAAATTCACCCCTCCACTTT	CASSVGRNSPLHF
TRBJ2-3	NA	NA	TRBV27	TGTGCCAGCAGTGTAGCGGTTACAGATACGCAGTATTTT	CASSVAVTDTQYF
TRBJ2-5	NA	NA	TRBV19	TGTGCCAGTAGGGAGGGGGGGGCAGAGACCCAGTACTTC	CASREGGAETQYF
TRBJ2-3	TRBD2	once	TRBV7-6	TGTGCCAGCAGCTTAGTACTAGCGGGCACAGATACGCAGTATTTT	CASSLVLAGTDTQYF
TRBJ1-1	TRBD1	NA	TRBV3-1/TRBV3-2	TGTGCCAGCAGCCTTTGGACAGGGGGCGCAGAGCGGGAAGCTTTCTTT	CASSLWTGGAEREAFF
TRBJ1-1	NA	NA	TRBV11-1	TGTGCCAGCAGCTTAGCCGGGCTGGGGTACACTGAAGCTTTCTTT	CASSLAGLGYTEAFF
TRBJ2-3	NA	NA	TRBV4-2	TGTGCCAGCAGCCAATCGGCCCAGGAGGCGCAGTATTTT	CASSQSAQEAQYF
TRBJ2-7	TRBD1	NA	TRBV14	TGTGCCAGCAGCCATCCCGGGACAGCTTACGAGCAGTACTTC	CASSHPGTAYEQYF
TRBJ2-7	TRBD2	NA	TRBV5-4	TGTGCCAGCAGCTTGGGGTCTAGCGGGGGGTTGAACGAGCAGTACTTC	CASSLGSSGGLNEQYF
TRBJ1-3	NA	NA	TRBV6-5	TGTGCCAGCAGGGGACATGGCGGAAACACCATATATTTT	CASRGHGGNTIYF
TRBJ2-2	TRBD1	NA	TRBV5-1	TGCGCCAGCACTCCCACAACAGGGGGCCCCGGGGAGCTGTTTTTT	CASTPTTGGPGELFF
TRBJ2-7	TRBD1	NA	TRBV11-2	TGTGCCAGCAGCTCAGCCGGGACAGGGACATACGAGCAGTACTTC	CASSSAGTGTYEQYF
TRBJ1-2	NA	once	TRBV7-9	TGTGCCAGCAGCTTAGTTACCTCCCGTGGCTACACCTTC	CASSLVTSRGYTF
TRBJ2-5	NA	NA	TRBV28	TGTGCCAGCAGTTTTATAGTTGTGTCTGAGACCCAGTACTTC	CASSFIVVSETQYF
TRBJ1-1	NA	NA	TRBV3-1/TRBV3-2	TGTGCCAGCCGACAATCGGGCGGTGAAGCTTTCTTT	CASRQSGGEAFF
TRBJ2-5	TRBD2	NA	TRBV5-1	TGCGCCAGCAGCTCTACGGGGGGGCCACAAGAGACCCAGTACTTC	CASSSTGGPQETQYF
TRBJ2-7	TRBD1	NA	TRBV7-9	TGTGCCAGCAGCTCAACAGGGGTCGGCGAGCAGTACTTC	CASSSTGVGEQYF
TRBJ1-1	NA	NA	TRBV6-6	TGTGCCAGCAGTTACTCGCCCCTGTTGAACACTGAAGCTTTCTTT	CASSYSPLLNTEAFF
TRBJ2-7	NA	NA	TRBV5-1	TGCGCCAGCAGCGCGGGACAGACCTCCTACGAGCAGTACTTC	CASSAGQTSYEQYF
TRBJ2-7	NA	NA	TRBV30	TGTGCCTGGAGTGTTTGCTTCTCCTACGAGCAGTACTTC	CAWSVCFSYEQYF
TRBJ2-2	TRBD2	once	TRBV5-1	TGCGCCAGCAAACTAGCGGGGGTCGGGACCGGGGAGCTGTTTTTT	CASKLAGVGTGELFF
TRBJ1-1	NA	NA	TRBV11-3	TGTGCCAGCAGCTGGGCTCTGAACACTGAAGCTTTCTTT	CASSWALNTEAFF
TRBJ1-2	TRBD1	NA	TRBV24-1	TGTGCCACCAGTGATTTTCATGAGGGGGCAAACGGTGGCTACACCTTC	CATSDFHEGANGGYTF
TRBJ2-1	TRBD2	NA	TRBV2	TGTGCCAGCAGTGGGGAGCGGGGGTTTTACAATGAGCAGTTCTTC	CASSGERGFYNEQFF